This entry features one T cell receptor (beta chain) sequence. This CDR3 is 16 amino acids long. Germline V gene sequence: CDR1 SGHVS, CDR2 FQNEAQ. V was clipped by 5 bases and J by 3 bases, with 17 bases between them. The authors' processing: Reference gene primers were amplified, and this amplification served to estimate nucleated cell counts. Some clones are missing from TCRdb's copy, which holds only in-frame ones; the method was immunoSEQ multiplex PCR. V and J calls and clone size are those listed in that table; D and trimming were worked out from the DNA. The table lists approximately 92,000 clones, more than 70% of them singletons, with 10% to 15% in the top ten. This sample was included in a study of blood T cell repertoires in COVID-19. Across the whole study: Donors in the United States, Italy and Spain gave samples during acute or convalescent COVID-19. PBMCs, B-cell-depleted T cells, or T cells were the source of the cDNA or gDNA that made up the material.

This sequence was found in a woman aged 55-70 years in a cohort sampled during active or convalescent COVID-19. This sequence joins TRBV7-8 and TRBJ2-1; perhaps TRBD1 as D (5 bases). Sequenced: peripheral blood. The CDR3 nucleotides are TGTGCCAGCAGCCCCATTTCGTGGCAGGGCTACAATGAGCAGTTCTTC. Its protein product is CASSPISWQGYNEQFF.